The 25 T cell receptor beta chains reported below all come from one sample, sequenced in a study of blood T cell repertoires in COVID-19. Sequenced by immunoSEQ multiplex PCR; TCRdb stores in-frame clones only, minus some. The sample holds tens of thousands of clones; about nine tenths are singletons and the top ten take 2.5% to 3.5%. Sequenced sample: peripheral blood. These TCRs come from a woman aged 50 to 65 with active or convalescent COVID-19.

The chain combines TRBV5-1 with TRBJ2-1; 9 nucleotides align to TRBD1. The CDR3 covers 14 residues. V was clipped by 4 bases and J by 7 bases; unmatched bases: 6. Germline CDR1 is SGHRS and CDR2 is YFSETQ. CDR3 in amino acids: CASSPRDRANEQFF. CDR3 sequence (DNA): TGCGCCAGCAGCCCGAGGGACAGGGCGAATGAGCAGTTCTTC.

The genes are TRBV7-6 and TRBJ1-3; D ambiguous. The germline V gene has CDR1 SGHVS and CDR2 FNYEAQ. Trimming removed 0 bases from V and 0 bases from J, with 9 bases in between. This CDR3 region has 16 residues. The CDR3 sequence is CASSLAQALSGNTIYF. Written as DNA, the CDR3 is TGTGCCAGCAGCTTAGCCCAAGCACTCTCTGGAAACACCATATATTTT.

This clone was seen a handful of times. The chain joins TRBV7-2 to TRBJ1-1, with D perhaps TRBD1 (5 bases). Trimming cost V 1 base and J 4 bases, with 7 bases left between them. Per the germline V gene, CDR1 is SGHTA and CDR2 is FQGNSA. The CDR3 consists of 13 residues. In DNA form, the CDR3 reads TGTGCCAGCAGCTTAGACAGGAGCACTGAAGCTTTCTTT. It codes for CASSLDRSTEAFF. Looking up the rest from reference TRBV7-2 and TRBJ1-1 gives the full variable domain: GAGVSQSPSNKVTEKGKDVELRCDPISGHTALYWYRQSLGQGLEFLIYFQGNSAPDKSGLPSDRFSAERTGGSVSTLTIQRTQQEDSAVYLCASSLDRSTEAFFGQGTRLTVV.

This chain uses TRBV6-5 with TRBJ1-2; 8 bases match TRBD1. The CDR3 is made up of 13 amino acids. V was pared by 6 bases and J by 7 bases, with 7 bases of the junction left unmatched. In germline, CDR1 is MNHEY, CDR2 SVGAGI. The CDR3 nucleotides are TGTGCCAGCAGGGACGACAGGGGTTTTGGCTACACCTTC. It codes for CASRDDRGFGYTF.

Written as DNA, the CDR3 is TGTGCCAGCAGCTTAGATGCAGGGCCTACGCAGTATTTT. It translates to CASSLDAGPTQYF. The V gene is TRBV7-2, the J gene TRBJ2-3; a possible D gene is TRBD1 (5 bases). Germline V gene data show CDR1 as SGHTA and CDR2 as FQGNSA. The CDR3 has 13 residues. Trimming removed 1 base from V and 8 bases from J, with 10 bases in between.

V gene TRBV6-5 combines with J gene TRBJ1-1; D is possibly TRBD1 (6 bases). Germline CDR1 is MNHEY and CDR2 is SVGAGI. Trimming cost V 6 bases and J 6 bases, with 17 bases left between them. The CDR3 is made up of 14 amino acids. CDR3 sequence (DNA): TGTGCCAGCAGGCAAATGGGGGGGCGGGCTGAAGCTTTCTTT. Translated, it gives CASRQMGGRAEAFF.

This clone has a count of ten or more. The gene calls are TRBV12-3 or TRBV12-4 and TRBJ2-1; the match to TRBD2 covers 10 bases. The CDR3 consists of 13 residues. V lost 6 bases, J lost 10 bases, and 6 bases stayed unmatched. Written as DNA, the CDR3 is TGTGCCAGCAGCCTAGCGGGGGCCAGCGAGCAGTTCTTC. It yields the protein CASSLAGASEQFF.

The DNA for the CDR3 is TGTGCCAGCAGCCAATGGAGTGGAAACATTCAGTACTTC. It specifies CASSQWSGNIQYF. This chain connects TRBV14 to TRBJ2-4; no clear D. The CDR3 has 13 amino acids. Deletions cut 2 bases from V and 6 bases from J, with 8 bases between. Germline values: CDR1 SGHDN, CDR2 FVKESK.

The rearrangement uses TRBV4-3 and TRBJ2-3; 12 nucleotides match TRBD2. Germline V gene data show CDR1 as LGHNA and CDR2 as YSLEER. This CDR3 comprises 15 residues. The ends lost 4 bases at V and 1 base at J; junction bases unmatched: 0. The CDR3, as DNA: TGCGCCAGCAGCCGACTAGCGGGGGGCACAGATACGCAGTATTTT. Translated: CASSRLAGGTDTQYF.

The rearrangement joins TRBV7-9 to TRBJ1-2; D gene ambiguous. This CDR3 comprises 13 residues. Trimming left V 1 base short and J 7 bases short, with 10 bases between. Germline V gene data show CDR1 as SEHNR and CDR2 as FQNEAQ (reference sequence). CDR3 sequence (DNA): TGTGCCAGCAGCTTAGGAGGGATTTTTGGCTACACCTTC. Encoded protein: CASSLGGIFGYTF.

The rearrangement links TRBV18 to TRBJ1-5; 8 nucleotides align to TRBD1. The CDR3 is 16 amino acids. V lost 4 bases, J lost 7 bases, and 12 bases stayed unmatched. Germline-derived CDR1 and CDR2 are KGHSH and LQKENI. The CDR3 region has the DNA TGTGCCAGCTCACTGCAGGGGGCGGTTGCCGGCCAGCCCCAGCATTTT. Translation gives CASSLQGAVAGQPQHF.

The CDR3 is CASSYYTGGSTEAFF. The CDR3 DNA is TGTGCCAGCAGTTACTACACAGGGGGTAGTACTGAAGCTTTCTTT. The chain couples TRBV6-2 or TRBV6-3 to TRBJ1-1, with 8 bases fitting TRBD1. CDR1 MNHEY and CDR2 SVGEGT come from the germline V gene. V shed 1 base and J 5 bases; nucleotides not matched to a gene: 6. The CDR3 has 15 amino acids.

The chain employs TRBV4-3 and TRBJ2-3, with D maybe TRBD2 (7 bases). CDR3 length: 20 amino acids. Germline V lookup: CDR1 LGHNA, CDR2 YSLEER. Trimming took 0 bases from V and 0 from J, leaving 22 bases between them. This chain's CDR3 is CASSQDAQVGRGPSTDTQYF. CDR3 in DNA: TGCGCCAGCAGCCAAGATGCCCAGGTGGGGCGGGGGCCGAGCACAGATACGCAGTATTTT.

This clone was seen just once. The chain couples TRBV12-3 or TRBV12-4 to TRBJ1-3; D remains unclear. The CDR3 consists of 13 residues. Trimming removed 4 bases at V and 0 bases at J, with 4 bases between. For the CDR3, the DNA is TGTGCCAGCAGTTCCCTCTCTGGAAACACCATATATTTT. It yields the protein CASSSLSGNTIYF.

The gene calls are TRBV11-3 and TRBJ2-1, with 7 nucleotides matching TRBD1. Germline trimming cut 5 bases from V and 0 bases from J; bases unmatched to any gene: 10. The CDR3 sequence is 17 residues long. CDR1 and CDR2 from the germline V gene are SGHNT and YENEEA. The CDR3 is CASSEVRGRSSYNEQFF. The CDR3 nucleotides are TGTGCCAGCAGCGAAGTAAGGGGGCGAAGCTCCTACAATGAGCAGTTCTTC.

V gene TRBV5-6 combines with J gene TRBJ2-1, with D perhaps matching TRBD2 (6 bases). The germline CDR1 and CDR2 sequences are SGHDT and YYEEEE. This CDR3 has 13 residues. V lost 6 bases and J 4 bases, leaving 11 bases between the germline ends. The CDR3 protein is CASNYAGYNEQFF. For the CDR3, the DNA is TGTGCCAGCAACTACGCGGGGTACAATGAGCAGTTCTTC.

V and J are TRBV13 and TRBJ1-2; the match to TRBD1 covers 7 bases. The CDR3 runs 18 residues. Losses at the gene ends were 0 bases for V and 0 bases for J; bases not matched to a gene: 10. CDR1 is PRHDT, CDR2 FYEKMQ, per germline (reference sequence). CDR3 region: CASSLGRGRGETNYGYTF. The CDR3 DNA is TGTGCCAGCAGCTTAGGCAGGGGGAGAGGTGAAACTAACTATGGCTACACCTTC.

The chain links TRBV2 to TRBJ1-4; 7 bases are shared with TRBD1. The J segment lost 4 bases and the V segment lost 6 bases, leaving 5 bases of the junction unmatched. Germline V gene data show CDR1 as SNHLY and CDR2 as FYNNEI. The CDR3 is 14 residues long. CDR3 bases: TGTGCCAGCAGCGAGGGACAGATTAATGAAAAACTGTTTTTT. Amino acid sequence: CASSEGQINEKLFF.

The chain joins TRBV5-1 to TRBJ2-5, with a possible D match to TRBD1 (6 bases). The CDR3 length is 15 residues. Germline V gives CDR1 SGHRS, CDR2 YFSETQ. V lost 4 bases and J 4 bases, leaving 17 bases between the germline ends. CDR3 protein: CASSLSGVLLETQYF. The DNA for the CDR3 is TGCGCCAGCAGCCTTTCAGGGGTCCTGCTAGAGACCCAGTACTTC. The full variable domain, completed using reference TRBV5-1 and TRBJ2-5, is KAGVTQTPRYLIKTRGQQVTLSCSPISGHRSVSWYQQTPGQGLQFLFEYFSETQRNKGNFPGRFSGRQFSNSRSEMNVSTLELGDSALYLCASSLSGVLLETQYFGPGTRLLVL.

The chain uses TRBV11-2 and TRBJ1-1; the D is unclear. Germline V gives CDR1 SGHAT, CDR2 FQNNGV. The CDR3 length is 13 residues. V lost 4 bases and J lost 5, with 11 bases in between. The CDR3 spells CASSSGQVTEAFF. CDR3 sequence (DNA): TGTGCCAGCAGCTCCGGTCAGGTAACTGAAGCTTTCTTT. Complete variable domain (other parts from reference TRBV11-2 and TRBJ1-1): EAGVAQSPRYKIIEKRQSVAFWCNPISGHATLYWYQQILGQGPKLLIQFQNNGVVDDSQLPKDRFSAERLKGVDSTLKIQPAKLEDSAVYLCASSSGQVTEAFFGQGTRLTVV.

The gene calls are TRBV7-2 and TRBJ2-5; the D gene is possibly TRBD2 (5 bases). V shed 1 base and J shed 5 bases, with 20 bases lying between them. CDR1 SGHTA and CDR2 FQGNSA come from the germline V gene. The CDR3 is 17 amino acids. This chain's CDR3 is CASSLGALAGSRETQYF. Written as DNA, the CDR3 is TGTGCCAGCAGCTTAGGGGCCCTAGCTGGTAGTAGGGAGACCCAGTACTTC.

This chain uses TRBV27 with TRBJ1-6; D is possibly TRBD1 (5 bases). This CDR3 contains 16 residues. V was clipped by 2 bases and J by 2 bases, with 10 bases between them. CDR1 and CDR2 from the germline V gene are MNHEY and SMNVEV (reference sequence). The CDR3: CASSLRSGTYNSPLHF. As DNA, the CDR3 is TGTGCCAGCAGTTTAAGGTCAGGGACCTATAATTCACCCCTCCACTTT.

This chain uses TRBV24-1 with TRBJ1-1, with a tentative D call TRBD1 (6 bases). Germline CDR1 reads KGHDR; CDR2 reads SFDVKD. V lost 5 bases and J 10 bases, leaving 16 bases between the germline ends. The CDR3 is 13 amino acids. The CDR3 protein is CATSADPRGRAFF. CDR3 nucleotide sequence: TGTGCCACCAGTGCCGACCCCAGGGGAAGAGCTTTCTTT.

The J gene is TRBJ2-7, the V gene TRBV5-4, with 8 positions matching TRBD2. Germline assignment: CDR1 SGHNT and CDR2 YYREEE (reference sequence). The length of the CDR3 is 15 residues. V lost 4 bases and J lost 7; bases outside the gene matches: 13. The CDR3 nucleotides are TGTGCCAGCAGCGAAATCGGGGACGGGAGGGAAGAGCAGTACTTC. As protein: CASSEIGDGREEQYF.

This rearrangement joins TRBV2 to TRBJ1-2; a weak D match, TRBD1 (6 bases). Germline lookup yields CDR1 SNHLY and CDR2 FYNNEI. V lost 1 base to trimming and J lost 8 bases, with 14 bases between them. The CDR3 spans 14 residues. CDR3 sequence (DNA): TGTGCCAGCAGTGAAGAGCGGGGGGCGCGAGGCTACACCTTC. Its protein is CASSEERGARGYTF.